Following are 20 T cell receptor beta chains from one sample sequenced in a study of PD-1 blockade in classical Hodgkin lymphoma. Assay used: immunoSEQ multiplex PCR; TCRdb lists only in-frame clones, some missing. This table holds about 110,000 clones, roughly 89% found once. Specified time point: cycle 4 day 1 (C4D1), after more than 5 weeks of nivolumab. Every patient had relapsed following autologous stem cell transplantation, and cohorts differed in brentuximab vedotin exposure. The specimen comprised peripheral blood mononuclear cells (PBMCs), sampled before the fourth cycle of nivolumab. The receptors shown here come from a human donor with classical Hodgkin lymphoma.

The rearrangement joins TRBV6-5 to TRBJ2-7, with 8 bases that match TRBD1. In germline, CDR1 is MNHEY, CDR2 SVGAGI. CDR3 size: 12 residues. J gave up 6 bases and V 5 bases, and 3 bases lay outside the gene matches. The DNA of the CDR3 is TGTGCCAGCAGTCCCACAGGGGGCGAGCAGTACTTC. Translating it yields CASSPTGGEQYF.

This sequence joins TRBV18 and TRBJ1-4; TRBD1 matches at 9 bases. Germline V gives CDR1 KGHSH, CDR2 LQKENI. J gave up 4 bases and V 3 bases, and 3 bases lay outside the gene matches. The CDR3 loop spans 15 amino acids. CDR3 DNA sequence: TGTGCCAGCTCACCCTTGGGACAGGGTAATGAAAAACTGTTTTTT. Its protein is CASSPLGQGNEKLFF.

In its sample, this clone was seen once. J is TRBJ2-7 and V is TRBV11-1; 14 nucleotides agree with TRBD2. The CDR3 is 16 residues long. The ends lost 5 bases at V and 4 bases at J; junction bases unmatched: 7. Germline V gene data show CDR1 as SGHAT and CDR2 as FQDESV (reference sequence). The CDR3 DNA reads TGTGCCAGCAGCCTTCGACTAGCGGGAGGGCGGTACGAGCAGTACTTC. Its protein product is CASSLRLAGGRYEQYF. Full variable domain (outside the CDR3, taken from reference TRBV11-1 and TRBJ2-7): EAEVAQSPRYKITEKSQAVAFWCDPISGHATLYWYRQILGQGPELLVQFQDESVVDDSQLPKDRFSAERLKGVDSTLKIQPAELGDSAMYLCASSLRLAGGRYEQYFGPGTRLTVT.

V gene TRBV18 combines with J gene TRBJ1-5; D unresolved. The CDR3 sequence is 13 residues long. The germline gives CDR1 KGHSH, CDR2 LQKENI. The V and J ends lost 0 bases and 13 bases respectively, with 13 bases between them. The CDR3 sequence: CASSPPIKAGQHF. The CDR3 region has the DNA TGTGCCAGCTCACCACCGATAAAGGCGGGTCAGCATTTT.

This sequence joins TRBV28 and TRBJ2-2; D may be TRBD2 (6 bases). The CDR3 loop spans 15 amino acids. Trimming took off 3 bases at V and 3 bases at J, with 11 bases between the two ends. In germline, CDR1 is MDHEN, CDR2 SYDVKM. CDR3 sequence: CASSLPRDYTGELFF. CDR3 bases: TGTGCCAGCAGTTTGCCTCGGGACTACACCGGGGAGCTGTTTTTT.

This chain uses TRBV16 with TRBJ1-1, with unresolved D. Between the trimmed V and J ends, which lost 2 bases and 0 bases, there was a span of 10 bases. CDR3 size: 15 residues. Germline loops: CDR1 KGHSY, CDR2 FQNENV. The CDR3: CASSQGQNMNTEAFF. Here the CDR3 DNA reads TGTGCCAGCAGCCAAGGTCAGAACATGAACACTGAAGCTTTCTTT.

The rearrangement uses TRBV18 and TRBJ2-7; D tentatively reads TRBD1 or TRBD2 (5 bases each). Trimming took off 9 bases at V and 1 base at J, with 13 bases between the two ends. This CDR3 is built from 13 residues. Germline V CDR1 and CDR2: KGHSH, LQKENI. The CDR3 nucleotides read TGTGCCAGTCATTCGGGGCAGTCCTACGAGCAGTACTTC. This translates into CASHSGQSYEQYF.

As DNA, the CDR3 is TGCAGCGTGTGGGACAGGGCATACACTGAAGCTTTCTTT. This sequence encodes CSVWDRAYTEAFF. V usage is TRBV29-1 and J usage is TRBJ1-1; 9 bases agree with TRBD1. V dropped 6 bases and J dropped 3; count of bases not matched to a gene: 5. This CDR3 has 13 residues. The V gene's germline CDR1 is SQVTM and CDR2 ANQGSEA.

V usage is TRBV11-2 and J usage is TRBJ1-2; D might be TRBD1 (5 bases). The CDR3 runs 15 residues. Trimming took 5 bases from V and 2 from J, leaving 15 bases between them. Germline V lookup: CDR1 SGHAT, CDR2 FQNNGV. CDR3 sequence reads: CASSIPLGTNYGYTF. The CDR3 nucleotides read TGTGCCAGCAGCATCCCGTTAGGGACCAACTATGGCTACACCTTC.

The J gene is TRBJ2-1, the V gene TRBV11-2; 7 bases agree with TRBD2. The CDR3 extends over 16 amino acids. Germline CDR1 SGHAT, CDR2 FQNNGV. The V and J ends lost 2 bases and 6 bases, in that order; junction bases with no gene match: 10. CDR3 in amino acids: CASSLPNLRTSNEQFF. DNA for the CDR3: TGTGCCAGCAGCTTACCAAACCTCCGGACTAGCAATGAGCAGTTCTTC.

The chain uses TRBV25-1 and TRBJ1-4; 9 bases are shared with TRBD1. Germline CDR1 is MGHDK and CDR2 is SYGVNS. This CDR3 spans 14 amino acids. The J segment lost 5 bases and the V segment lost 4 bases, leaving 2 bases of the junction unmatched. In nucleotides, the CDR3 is TGTGCCAGCAGTGCAGACAGGGGGAATGAAAAACTGTTTTTT. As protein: CASSADRGNEKLFF.

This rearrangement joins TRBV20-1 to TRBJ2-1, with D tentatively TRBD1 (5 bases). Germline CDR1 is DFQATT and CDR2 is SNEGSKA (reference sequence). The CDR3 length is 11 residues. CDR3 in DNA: TGCACCTACCAGGGTCCCAATGAGCAGTTCTTC. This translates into CTYQGPNEQFF.

CDR3 sequence reads: CASSRIGQGAPREQFF. The CDR3, as DNA: TGTGCCAGCAGCAGGATCGGGCAGGGGGCTCCCCGAGAGCAGTTCTTC. The chain carries TRBV11-2 and TRBJ2-1; 8 bases align to TRBD1. With 5 bases clipped from V and 10 bases from J, the junction kept 16 bases outside the gene matches. Per germline, CDR1 SGHAT and CDR2 FQNNGV. CDR3 length: 16 amino acids.

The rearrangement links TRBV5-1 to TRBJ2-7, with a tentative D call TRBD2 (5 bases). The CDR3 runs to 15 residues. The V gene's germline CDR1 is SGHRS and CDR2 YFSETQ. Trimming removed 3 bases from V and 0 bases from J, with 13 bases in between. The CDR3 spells CASSSGPGISYEQYF. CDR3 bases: TGCGCCAGCAGCTCGGGCCCGGGGATCTCCTACGAGCAGTACTTC.

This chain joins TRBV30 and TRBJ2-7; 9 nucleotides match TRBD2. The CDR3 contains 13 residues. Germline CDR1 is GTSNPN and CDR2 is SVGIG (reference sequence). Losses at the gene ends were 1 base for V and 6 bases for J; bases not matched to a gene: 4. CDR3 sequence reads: CAWSASGTGEQYF. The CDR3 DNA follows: TGTGCCTGGAGTGCTAGCGGGACGGGCGAGCAGTACTTC. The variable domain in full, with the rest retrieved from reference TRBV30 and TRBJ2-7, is SQTIHQWPATLVQPVGSPLSLECTVEGTSNPNLYWYRQAAGRGLQLLFYSVGIGQISSEVPQNLSASRPQDRQFILSSKKLLLSDSGFYLCAWSASGTGEQYFGPGTRLTVT.

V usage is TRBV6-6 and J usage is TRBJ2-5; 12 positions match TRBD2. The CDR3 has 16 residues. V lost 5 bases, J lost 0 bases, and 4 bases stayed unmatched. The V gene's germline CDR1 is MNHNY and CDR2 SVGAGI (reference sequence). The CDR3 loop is CASSLGLAGYQETQYF. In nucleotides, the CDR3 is TGTGCCAGCAGTCTTGGACTAGCGGGGTACCAAGAGACCCAGTACTTC.

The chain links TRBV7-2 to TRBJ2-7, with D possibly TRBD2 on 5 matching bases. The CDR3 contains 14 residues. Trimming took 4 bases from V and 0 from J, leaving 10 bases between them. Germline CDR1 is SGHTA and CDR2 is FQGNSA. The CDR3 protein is CASSYERYSYEQYF. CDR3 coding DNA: TGTGCCAGCAGCTACGAGCGGTACTCCTACGAGCAGTACTTC.

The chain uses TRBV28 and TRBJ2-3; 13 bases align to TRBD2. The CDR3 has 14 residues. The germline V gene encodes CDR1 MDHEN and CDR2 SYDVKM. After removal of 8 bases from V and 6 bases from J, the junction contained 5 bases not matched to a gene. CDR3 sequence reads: CASGTSGRGDTQYF. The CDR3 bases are TGTGCCAGCGGTACTAGCGGGAGGGGCGATACGCAGTATTTT.

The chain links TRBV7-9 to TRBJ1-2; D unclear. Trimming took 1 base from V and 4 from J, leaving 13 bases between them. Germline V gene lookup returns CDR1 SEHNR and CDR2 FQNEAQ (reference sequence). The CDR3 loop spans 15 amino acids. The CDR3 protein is CASSLGEVRTYGYTF. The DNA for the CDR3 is TGTGCCAGCAGCTTAGGTGAAGTTCGGACCTATGGCTACACCTTC. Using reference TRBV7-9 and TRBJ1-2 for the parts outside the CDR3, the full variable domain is DTGVSQNPRHKITKRGQNVTFRCDPISEHNRLYWYRQTLGQGPEFLTYFQNEAQLEKSRLLSDRFSAERPKGSFSTLEIQRTEQGDSAMYLCASSLGEVRTYGYTFGSGTRLTVV.

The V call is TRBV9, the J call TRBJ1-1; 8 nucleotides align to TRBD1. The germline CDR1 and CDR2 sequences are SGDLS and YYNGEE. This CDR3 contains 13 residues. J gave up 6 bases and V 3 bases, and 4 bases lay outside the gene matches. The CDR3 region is CASSGTGMAEAFF. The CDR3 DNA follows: TGTGCCAGCAGCGGGACAGGGATGGCTGAAGCTTTCTTT.